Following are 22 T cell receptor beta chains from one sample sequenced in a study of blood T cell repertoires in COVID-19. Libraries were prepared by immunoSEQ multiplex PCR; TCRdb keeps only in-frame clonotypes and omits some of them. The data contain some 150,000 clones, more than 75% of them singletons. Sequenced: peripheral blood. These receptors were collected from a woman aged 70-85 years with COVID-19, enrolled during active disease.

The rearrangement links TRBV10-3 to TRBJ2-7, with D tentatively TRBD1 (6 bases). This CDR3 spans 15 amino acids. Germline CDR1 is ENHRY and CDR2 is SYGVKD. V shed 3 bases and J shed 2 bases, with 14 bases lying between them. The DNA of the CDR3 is TGTGCCATCAGTGACCAGGGGAGCAGCCCCTACGAGCAGTACTTC. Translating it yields CAISDQGSSPYEQYF.

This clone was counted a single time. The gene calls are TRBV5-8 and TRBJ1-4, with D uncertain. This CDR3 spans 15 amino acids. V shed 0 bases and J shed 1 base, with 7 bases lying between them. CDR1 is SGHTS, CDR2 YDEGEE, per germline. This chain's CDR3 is CASSLGSLTNEKLFF. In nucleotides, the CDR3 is TGTGCCAGCAGCTTGGGCAGTTTAACTAATGAAAAACTGTTTTTT.

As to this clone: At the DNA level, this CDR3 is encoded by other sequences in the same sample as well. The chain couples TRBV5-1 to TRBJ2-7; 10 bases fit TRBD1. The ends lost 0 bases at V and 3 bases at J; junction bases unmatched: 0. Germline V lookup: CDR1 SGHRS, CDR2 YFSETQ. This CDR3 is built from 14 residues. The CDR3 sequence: CASSLGTGGYEQYF. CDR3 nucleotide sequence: TGCGCCAGCAGCTTGGGGACAGGGGGCTACGAGCAGTACTTC.

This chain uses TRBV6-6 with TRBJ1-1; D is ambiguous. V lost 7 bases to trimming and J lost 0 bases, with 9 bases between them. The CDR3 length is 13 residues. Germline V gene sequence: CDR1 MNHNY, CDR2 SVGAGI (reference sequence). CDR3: CASKRKMNTEAFF. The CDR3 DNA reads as TGTGCCAGCAAGCGGAAAATGAACACTGAAGCTTTCTTT.

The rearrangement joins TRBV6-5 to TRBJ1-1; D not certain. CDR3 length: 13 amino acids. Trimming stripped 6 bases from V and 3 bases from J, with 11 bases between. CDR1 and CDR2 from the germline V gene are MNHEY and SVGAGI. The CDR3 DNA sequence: TGTGCCAGCAGCTCGCGGGCGGACACTGAAGCTTTCTTT. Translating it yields CASSSRADTEAFF.

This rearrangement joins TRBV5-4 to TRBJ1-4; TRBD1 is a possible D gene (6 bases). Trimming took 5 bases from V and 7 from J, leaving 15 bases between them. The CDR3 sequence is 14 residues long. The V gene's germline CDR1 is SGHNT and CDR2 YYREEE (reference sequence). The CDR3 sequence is CASSSQGGVEKLFF. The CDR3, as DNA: TGTGCCAGCAGTTCACAGGGAGGGGTTGAAAAACTGTTTTTT.

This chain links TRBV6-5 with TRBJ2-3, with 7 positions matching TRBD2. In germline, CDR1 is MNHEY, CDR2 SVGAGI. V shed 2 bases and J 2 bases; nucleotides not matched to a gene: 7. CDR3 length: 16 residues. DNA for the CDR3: TGTGCCAGCAGTTACACCGGGACTATACACACAGATACGCAGTATTTT. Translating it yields CASSYTGTIHTDTQYF.

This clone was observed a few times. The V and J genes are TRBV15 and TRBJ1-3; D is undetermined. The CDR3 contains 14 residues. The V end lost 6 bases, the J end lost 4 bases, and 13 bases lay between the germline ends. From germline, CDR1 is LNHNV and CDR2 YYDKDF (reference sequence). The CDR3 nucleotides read TGTGCCACCAGTCCCGGAGGTCCCGGAAACACCATATATTTT. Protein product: CATSPGGPGNTIYF.

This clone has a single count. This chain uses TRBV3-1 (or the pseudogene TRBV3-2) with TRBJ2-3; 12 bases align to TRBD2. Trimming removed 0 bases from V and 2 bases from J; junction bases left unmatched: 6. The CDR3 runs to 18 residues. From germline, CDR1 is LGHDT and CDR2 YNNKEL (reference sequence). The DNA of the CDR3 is TGTGCCAGCAGCCAAGAGGCGGGACTAGCGGGTTTCACAGATACGCAGTATTTT. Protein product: CASSQEAGLAGFTDTQYF.

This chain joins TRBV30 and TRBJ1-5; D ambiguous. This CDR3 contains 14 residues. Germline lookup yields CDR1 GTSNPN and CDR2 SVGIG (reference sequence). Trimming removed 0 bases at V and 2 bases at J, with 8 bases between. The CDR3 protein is CAWSVWGGNQPQHF. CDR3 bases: TGTGCCTGGAGTGTATGGGGAGGCAATCAGCCCCAGCATTTT.

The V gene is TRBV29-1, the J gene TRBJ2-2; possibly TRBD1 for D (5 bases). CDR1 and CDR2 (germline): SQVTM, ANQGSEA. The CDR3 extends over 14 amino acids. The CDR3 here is CPDRRASNTGELFF. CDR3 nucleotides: TGCCCTGACCGCAGGGCTTCGAACACCGGGGAGCTGTTTTTT.

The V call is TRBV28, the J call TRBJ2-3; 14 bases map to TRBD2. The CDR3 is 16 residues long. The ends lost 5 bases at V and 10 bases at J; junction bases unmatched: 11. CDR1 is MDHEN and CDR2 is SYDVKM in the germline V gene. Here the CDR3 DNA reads TGTGCCAGCAGTCGCGGACTAGCGGGGGGCACGGGCTCGCAGTATTTT. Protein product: CASSRGLAGGTGSQYF.

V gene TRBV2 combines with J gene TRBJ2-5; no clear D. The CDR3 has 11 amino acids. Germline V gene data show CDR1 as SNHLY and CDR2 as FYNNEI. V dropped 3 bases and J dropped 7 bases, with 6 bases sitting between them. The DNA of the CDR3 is TGTGCCAGCAGTGAGAGAGGGACCCAGTACTTC. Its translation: CASSERGTQYF. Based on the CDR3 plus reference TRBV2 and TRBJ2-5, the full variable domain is EPEVTQTPSHQVTQMGQEVILRCVPISNHLYFYWYRQILGQKVEFLVSFYNNEISEKSEIFDDQFSVERPDGSNFTLKIRSTKLEDSAMYFCASSERGTQYFGPGTRLLVL.

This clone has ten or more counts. CDR3 nucleotides: TGTGCCAGCAGCCCGGGGAACTATGGCTACACCTTC. Its translation is CASSPGNYGYTF. The chain joins TRBV5-5 to TRBJ1-2, with D unresolved. V lost 4 bases, J lost 2 bases, and 6 bases lay in between. This CDR3 is built from 12 residues. Per germline, CDR1 SGHKS and CDR2 YYEKEE (reference sequence).

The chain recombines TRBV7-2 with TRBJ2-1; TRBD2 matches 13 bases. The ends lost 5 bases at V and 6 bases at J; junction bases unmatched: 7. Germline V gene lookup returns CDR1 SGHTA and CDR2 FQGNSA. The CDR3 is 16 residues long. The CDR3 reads CASSPQGTSGANEQFF. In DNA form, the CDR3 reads TGTGCCAGCAGCCCTCAGGGGACTAGCGGGGCCAATGAGCAGTTCTTC.

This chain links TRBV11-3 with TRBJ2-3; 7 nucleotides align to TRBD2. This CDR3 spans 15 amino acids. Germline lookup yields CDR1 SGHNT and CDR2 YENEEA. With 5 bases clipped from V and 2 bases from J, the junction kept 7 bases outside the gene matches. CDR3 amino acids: CASSLGAGSTDTQYF. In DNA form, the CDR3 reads TGTGCCAGCAGCCTAGGAGCGGGGTCCACAGATACGCAGTATTTT.

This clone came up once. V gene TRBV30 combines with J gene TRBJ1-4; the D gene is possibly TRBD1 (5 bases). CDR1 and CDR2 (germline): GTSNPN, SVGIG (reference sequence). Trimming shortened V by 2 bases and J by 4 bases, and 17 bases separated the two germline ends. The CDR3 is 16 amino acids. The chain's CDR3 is CAWSLRWGLINEKLFF. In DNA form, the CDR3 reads TGTGCCTGGAGTCTAAGATGGGGACTTATTAATGAAAAACTGTTTTTT.

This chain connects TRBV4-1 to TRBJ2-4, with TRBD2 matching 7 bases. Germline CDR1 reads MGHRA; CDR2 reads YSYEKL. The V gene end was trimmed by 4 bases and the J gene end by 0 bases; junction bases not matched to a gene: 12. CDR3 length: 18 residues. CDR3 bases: TGCGCCAGCAGCCGTGGGGGGGGTGAACCAATAGCCAAAAACATTCAGTACTTC. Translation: CASSRGGGEPIAKNIQYF.

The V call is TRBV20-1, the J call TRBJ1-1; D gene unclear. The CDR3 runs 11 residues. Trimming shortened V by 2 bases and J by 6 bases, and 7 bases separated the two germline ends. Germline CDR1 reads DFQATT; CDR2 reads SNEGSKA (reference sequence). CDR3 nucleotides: TGCAGTGCTAGATGGCGGCCTGAAGCTTTCTTT. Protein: CSARWRPEAFF.

CDR3 DNA sequence: TGTGCCAGCAGTCTCGCAGGGAACTATGGCTACACCTTC. It yields the protein CASSLAGNYGYTF. The V call is TRBV6-6, the J call TRBJ1-2, with D possibly being TRBD1 (5 bases). V shed 5 bases and J shed 2 bases, with 9 bases lying between them. The CDR3 extends over 13 amino acids. Germline lookup yields CDR1 MNHNY and CDR2 SVGAGI (reference sequence).

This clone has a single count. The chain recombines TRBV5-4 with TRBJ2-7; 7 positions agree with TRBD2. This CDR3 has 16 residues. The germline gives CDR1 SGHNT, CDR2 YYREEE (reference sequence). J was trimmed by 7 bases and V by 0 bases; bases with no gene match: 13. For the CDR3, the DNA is TGTGCCAGCAGCTTGGCCGAGCGGGGCCCTTCGGGGGAGCAGTACTTC. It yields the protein CASSLAERGPSGEQYF.

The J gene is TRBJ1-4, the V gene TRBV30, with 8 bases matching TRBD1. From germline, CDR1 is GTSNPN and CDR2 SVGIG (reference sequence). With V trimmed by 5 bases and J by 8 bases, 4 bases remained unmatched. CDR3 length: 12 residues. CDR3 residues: CAWGQGNEKLFF. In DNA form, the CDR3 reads TGTGCCTGGGGACAGGGCAACGAAAAACTGTTTTTT.